The rows below give T cell receptor beta chains drawn from one sample of a study of cytomegalovirus exposure and HLA in healthy donors. Sequencing used immunoSEQ multiplex PCR; TCRdb keeps in-frame clones, though not all of them. This sample has about 190,000 clones; 81% occur once, and the top ten carry 2% to 2.5%. The sample taken for sequencing was PBMCs. The receptors were sampled from a woman aged 25 to 39 in good health and CMV-seronegative. CDR3s include the opening cysteine and the closing phenylalanine or tryptophan. D genes are given only for firm matches. Expanded clones get a size class; other rows say once, few or many, or leave the size out.

abundance,j_gene,d_gene,v_gene,CDR3nt,CDR3aa
NA,TRBJ1-2,NA,TRBV4-3,TGCGCCAGCAGCCAAGACGGGGGGATAGACTATGGCTACACCTTC,CASSQDGGIDYGYTF
NA,TRBJ2-1,NA,TRBV7-3,TGTGCCAGCAGCTTAAGGAGAGGCCCAACCTACAATGAGCAGTTCTTC,CASSLRRGPTYNEQFF
NA,TRBJ1-4,TRBD1,TRBV7-9,TGTTCCAGCAGCGCCGGGACAGTCAGCGAAAATGAAAAACTGTTTTTT,CSSSAGTVSENEKLFF
NA,TRBJ2-4,TRBD1,TRBV4-2,TGTGCCAGCAGCCAGTATCAGGGGGCTTCAAACATTCAGTACTTC,CASSQYQGASNIQYF
NA,TRBJ2-1,TRBD2,TRBV10-2,TGCGCCAGCAGTGGACTAGCGGGGGGACTGAGCTCCTACAATGAGCAGTTCTTC,CASSGLAGGLSSYNEQFF
once,TRBJ2-3,NA,TRBV5-1,TGCGCCAGCAGCTTCGGGGATACAGGGATAGATACGCAGTATTTT,CASSFGDTGIDTQYF
NA,TRBJ2-7,NA,TRBV7-9,TGTGCCAGCAGCTTGGGCCAGCTGTACAGTGAGCAGTACTTC,CASSLGQLYSEQYF
NA,TRBJ2-7,NA,TRBV7-2,TGTGCCAGCAGCTTAGCGGTCGGGAGCTCCTACGAGCAGTACTTC,CASSLAVGSSYEQYF
once,TRBJ2-1,TRBD2,TRBV7-9,TGTTCCAGCAGCCCGGAGGGTAGCGGGAGGAATGAGCAGTTCTTC,CSSSPEGSGRNEQFF
few,TRBJ2-5,NA,TRBV29-1,TGCAGCGTTGTAGGGGGGGATTTTCCAGAGACCCAGTACTTC,CSVVGGDFPETQYF
NA,TRBJ2-1,TRBD2,TRBV2,TGTGCCAGCAGGGCTACTACTAGCGGGAGTGAGTTCTTC,CASRATTSGSEFF
NA,TRBJ2-1,TRBD2,TRBV5-5,TGTGCCAGCAGCCCCCGACTAGCGCGCTCCTACAATGAGCAGTTCTTC,CASSPRLARSYNEQFF
few,TRBJ2-1,TRBD2,TRBV5-1,TGCGCCAGCAGCTCCCGGGGACTAGCGGGTCCGACTTGGGGCAATGAGCAGTTCTTC,CASSSRGLAGPTWGNEQFF
NA,TRBJ2-5,TRBD1,TRBV28,TGTGCCAGCAGTTTACCCCGCGTGGACAGGATTCAAGAGACCCAGTACTTC,CASSLPRVDRIQETQYF
few,TRBJ1-3,NA,TRBV18,TGTGCCAGCTCACCAGACGGACAGTTCTCTGGAAACACCATATATTTT,CASSPDGQFSGNTIYF
NA,TRBJ2-1,TRBD1,TRBV5-1,TGCGCCAGCAGCGGGACAGAGGTCAATGAGCAGTTCTTC,CASSGTEVNEQFF
NA,TRBJ1-5,NA,TRBV7-9,TGTGCCAGCAGCTTAGTTCGGGTACAAGGGGTGAACCCCAATCAGCCCCAGCATTTT,CASSLVRVQGVNPNQPQHF
NA,TRBJ2-2,TRBD1,TRBV19,TGTGCCAGTGGCATGGGACAGGATAACACCGGGGAGCTGTTTTTT,CASGMGQDNTGELFF
NA,TRBJ2-1,NA,TRBV4-2,TGTGCCAGCAGCCAAGAGACGGGCTCCTACAATGAGCAGTTCTTC,CASSQETGSYNEQFF
NA,TRBJ1-2,NA,TRBV9,TGTGCCAGCAGCGTAGAGGGGTGGGGGGGGCGAGGGTATGGCTACACCTTC,CASSVEGWGGRGYGYTF
NA,TRBJ2-7,NA,TRBV10-3,TGTGCCATCAGTGAGTCTTTCGGCGGGTACGAGCAGTACTTC,CAISESFGGYEQYF
NA,TRBJ1-1,NA,TRBV6-1,TGTGCGGGGAGGGGCTACAACGTGAACACTGAAGCTTTCTTT,CAGRGYNVNTEAFF
NA,TRBJ2-6,TRBD1,TRBV4-1,TGCGCCAGCAGCCAAGGACAGGGGGCTGGGGCCAACGTCCTGACTTTC,CASSQGQGAGANVLTF
NA,TRBJ1-1,NA,TRBV6-1,TGTGCCAGCAGTGAAGGGGGGCTGAACACTGAAGCTTTCTTT,CASSEGGLNTEAFF
NA,TRBJ2-1,NA,TRBV7-9,TGTGCCAGCAGCTTGGTAGCTGAGGAGCAGTTCTTC,CASSLVAEEQFF
once,TRBJ1-4,NA,TRBV18,TGTGCCAGCTCACCTACACAAAAGTCAGGGGTCGAAAAACTGTTTTTT,CASSPTQKSGVEKLFF